The 15 T cell receptor beta chains listed next were all sequenced from one sample in a study of cytomegalovirus exposure and HLA in healthy donors. The PCR made use of 60 Vbeta and 13 Jbeta primers. Repertoires were generated with immunoSEQ multiplex PCR, while TCRdb's copy carries only in-frame clones and drops some. The sample includes 55,000 to 85,000 clones. The sequenced sample was PBMCs. The source is a female donor in good health and CMV-seropositive.

This chain connects TRBV5-4 to TRBJ2-7, with D maybe TRBD1 (5 bases). The CDR3 covers 15 residues. Looked up from germline, CDR1 is SGHNT and CDR2 is YYREEE (reference sequence). V gave up 0 bases and J gave up 3 bases, with 13 bases separating them. CDR3 DNA: TGTGCCAGCAGCTTGGCGGGCCAGGGTCGCTACGAGCAGTACTTC. As protein: CASSLAGQGRYEQYF.

The chain couples TRBV28 to TRBJ1-1; the D gene is possibly TRBD1 (6 bases). V lost 4 bases to trimming and J lost 4 bases, with 19 bases between them. CDR1 and CDR2 from the germline V gene are MDHEN and SYDVKM. The CDR3 spans 16 residues. Written as DNA, the CDR3 is TGTGCCAGCAGTTCTACTTCAGGGGCGAATGGCACTGAAGCTTTCTTT. Protein: CASSSTSGANGTEAFF.

This chain links TRBV5-8 with TRBJ1-5; 8 bases map to TRBD1. CDR3 length: 14 amino acids. Germline values: CDR1 SGHTS, CDR2 YDEGEE. V shed 4 bases, J shed 4 bases, and the junction held 4 bases outside the gene matches. CDR3 nucleotide sequence: TGTGCCAGCAGCCAGGGGGCTTTTAATCAGCCCCAGCATTTT. Amino acids: CASSQGAFNQPQHF. The full variable domain, rest sourced from reference TRBV5-8 and TRBJ1-5, is EAGVTQSPTHLIKTRGQQATLRCSPISGHTSVYWYQQALGLGLQFLLWYDEGEERNRGNFPPRFSGRQFPNYSSELNVNALELEDSALYLCASSQGAFNQPQHFGDGTRLSIL.

The CDR3: CASSPKGANYGYTF. CDR3 in DNA: TGTGCCAGCTCCCCAAAAGGGGCTAACTATGGCTACACCTTC. This chain links TRBV18 with TRBJ1-2; TRBD1 might be the D (5 bases). The CDR3 runs to 14 residues. V lost 6 bases to trimming and J lost 0 bases, with 11 bases between them. The germline V gene encodes CDR1 KGHSH and CDR2 LQKENI.

The CDR3 is CASSLAREGRTEAFF. As DNA, the CDR3 is TGCGCCAGCAGCTTGGCCAGGGAGGGGAGAACTGAAGCTTTCTTT. The rearrangement links TRBV5-1 to TRBJ1-1; TRBD1 is a possible D gene (5 bases). The CDR3 is made up of 15 amino acids. Germline V lookup: CDR1 SGHRS, CDR2 YFSETQ. Trimming pared 0 bases from V and 5 bases from J, leaving 14 bases between.

J is TRBJ2-5 and V is TRBV4-3, with 9 bases fitting TRBD1. V dropped 1 base and J dropped 0; count of bases not matched to a gene: 3. Per the germline V gene, CDR1 is LGHNA and CDR2 is YSLEER. The CDR3 is made up of 16 amino acids. CDR3 nucleotides: TGCGCCAGCAGCCAAGGGACAGGGGCCGACCAAGAGACCCAGTACTTC. Its translation: CASSQGTGADQETQYF.

This sequence joins TRBV7-3 and TRBJ1-3; unclear D gene. CDR3 length equals 13 residues. Germline V CDR1 and CDR2: SGHTA, FQGTGA. Trimming stripped 5 bases from V and 3 bases from J, with 8 bases between. Here the CDR3 DNA reads TGTGCCAGCAGCCCCCAGGATGGAAACACCATATATTTT. This codes for CASSPQDGNTIYF. The full variable domain, in which reference TRBV7-3 and TRBJ1-3 provide the parts outside the CDR3, is GAGVSQTPSNKVTEKGKYVELRCDPISGHTALYWYRQSLGQGPEFLIYFQGTGAADDSGLPNDRFFAVRPEGSVSTLKIQRTERGDSAVYLCASSPQDGNTIYFGEGSWLTVV.

The rearrangement joins TRBV27 to TRBJ1-5; D is unclear. The CDR3 is 16 residues long. The germline V gene has CDR1 MNHEY and CDR2 SMNVEV (reference sequence). Trimming shortened V by 8 bases and J by 2 bases, and 19 bases separated the two germline ends. CDR3 DNA sequence: TGTGCCAGCGGTCTTTTGAATCCTGCGGGCAATCAGCCCCAGCATTTT. It is translated as CASGLLNPAGNQPQHF.

The chain has TRBV10-3 and TRBJ1-1; D perhaps matches TRBD1 (6 bases). The CDR3 totals 13 residues. Germline CDR1 ENHRY, CDR2 SYGVKD. V shed 2 bases and J shed 7 bases, with 11 bases lying between them. The CDR3 coding sequence is TGTGCCATCAGTGAGCGACAGGAGATTGAAGCTTTCTTT. Amino acids: CAISERQEIEAFF.

This chain links TRBV7-2 with TRBJ1-1; 8 positions agree with TRBD1. V lost 4 bases to trimming and J lost 3 bases; unmatched junction nucleotides: 4. Germline CDR1 is SGHTA and CDR2 is FQGNSA. CDR3 size: 14 residues. CDR3 coding DNA: TGTGCCAGCAGCTCCGGACAGGGTGACACTGAAGCTTTCTTT. Its protein is CASSSGQGDTEAFF.

The chain couples TRBV5-3 to TRBJ2-7, with 10 bases identical to TRBD2. TRBV5-3 is recorded as an ORF, its role being uncertain. The CDR3 runs to 15 residues. V lost 1 base and J lost 4; bases outside the gene matches: 5. CDR3 DNA: TGTGCCAGAAGCTTGAAAGCGGGAGGGCCGTACGAGCAGTACTTC. Amino acids: CARSLKAGGPYEQYF.

The chain has TRBV28 and TRBJ1-1, with D perhaps matching TRBD1 (6 bases). V was shortened by 4 bases and J by 9 bases, with 21 bases between the two germline ends. The CDR3 totals 15 residues. Germline V gene lookup returns CDR1 MDHEN and CDR2 SYDVKM. The CDR3 reads CASSSGQLVDSKAFF. In nucleotides, the CDR3 is TGTGCCAGCAGTTCCGGACAGCTAGTGGACTCGAAAGCTTTCTTT.

The rearrangement links TRBV6-5 to TRBJ2-5; maybe TRBD2 (6 bases). The CDR3 has 15 amino acids. The V end was cut by 2 bases, the J end by 2 bases, with 12 bases between. Germline CDR1 MNHEY, CDR2 SVGAGI. CDR3 in DNA: TGTGCCAGCAGTTACGAGGGACTGTCGCAAGAGACCCAGTACTTC. As protein: CASSYEGLSQETQYF.

With regard to this clone: A read error may account for a junction end that differs from germline. The chain has TRBV5-1 and TRBJ2-5, with unresolved D. The CDR3 covers 16 residues. The V gene's germline CDR1 is SGHRS and CDR2 YFSETQ. CDR3 nucleotide sequence: TGCGCCAGCCACCCTTCCTATAATTCCTACGGAGAGAACCAGTACTTC. Translated: CASHPSYNSYGENQYF.

V usage is TRBV7-9 and J usage is TRBJ1-2, with D maybe TRBD1 (5 bases). Germline lookup yields CDR1 SEHNR and CDR2 FQNEAQ (reference sequence). Between the trimmed V and J ends, which lost 2 bases and 5 bases, there was a span of 15 bases. There are 15 residues in the CDR3. The CDR3 reads CASSLMTAKTYGYTF. CDR3 DNA sequence: TGTGCCAGCAGCTTAATGACAGCAAAGACGTATGGCTACACCTTC. The variable domain in full, with the rest retrieved from reference TRBV7-9 and TRBJ1-2, is DTGVSQNPRHKITKRGQNVTFRCDPISEHNRLYWYRQTLGQGPEFLTYFQNEAQLEKSRLLSDRFSAERPKGSFSTLEIQRTEQGDSAMYLCASSLMTAKTYGYTFGSGTRLTVV.